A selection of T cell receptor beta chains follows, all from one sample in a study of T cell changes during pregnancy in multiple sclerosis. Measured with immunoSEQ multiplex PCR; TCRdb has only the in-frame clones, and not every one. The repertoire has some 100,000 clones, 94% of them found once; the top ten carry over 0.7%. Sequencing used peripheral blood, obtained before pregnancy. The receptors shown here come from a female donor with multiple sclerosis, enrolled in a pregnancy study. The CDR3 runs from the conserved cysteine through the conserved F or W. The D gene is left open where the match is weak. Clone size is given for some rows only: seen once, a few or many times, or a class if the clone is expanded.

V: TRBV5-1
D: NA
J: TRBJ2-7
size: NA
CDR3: CASSLTSTGYGEQYF
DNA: TGCGCCAGCAGCTTGACTTCCACAGGGTACGGCGAGCAGTACTTC

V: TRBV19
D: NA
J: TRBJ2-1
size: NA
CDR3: CASSKRLGNEQFF
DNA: TGTGCCAGTAGTAAACGACTAGGAAATGAGCAGTTCTTC

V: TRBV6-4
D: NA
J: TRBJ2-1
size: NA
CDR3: CASSSGCSYNEQFF
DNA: TGTGCCAGCAGTAGCGGGTGCTCCTACAATGAGCAGTTCTTC

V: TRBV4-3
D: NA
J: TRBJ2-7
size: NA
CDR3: CASSQDLLGEQYF
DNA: TGCGCCAGCAGCCAAGACTTACTAGGCGAGCAGTACTTC

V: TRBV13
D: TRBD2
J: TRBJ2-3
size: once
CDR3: CASSTSPLAGGDTDTQYF
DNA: TGTGCCAGCAGCACATCCCCTTTAGCGGGAGGAGATACAGATACGCAGTATTTT

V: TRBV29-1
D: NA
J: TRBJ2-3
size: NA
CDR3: CSVEGQSTDTQYF
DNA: TGCAGCGTTGAAGGCCAGAGCACAGATACGCAGTATTTT

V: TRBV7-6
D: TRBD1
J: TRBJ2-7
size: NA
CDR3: CASSALTGDLEQYF
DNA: TGTGCCAGCAGCGCGCTTACAGGGGATTTGGAGCAGTACTTC

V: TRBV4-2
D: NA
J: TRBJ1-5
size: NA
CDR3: CASSQVPVLSNQPQHF
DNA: TGTGCCAGCAGCCAAGTCCCGGTTTTGAGCAATCAGCCCCAGCATTTT

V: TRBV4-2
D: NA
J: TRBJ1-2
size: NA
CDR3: CASSQGVENYGYTF
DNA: TGTGCCAGCAGCCAAGGTGTGGAGAACTATGGCTACACCTTC

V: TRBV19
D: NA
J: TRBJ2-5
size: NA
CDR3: CASSIGGGAETQYF
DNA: TGTGCCAGTAGTATAGGCGGGGGCGCGGAGACCCAGTACTTC

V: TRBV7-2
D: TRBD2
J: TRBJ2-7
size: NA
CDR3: CASSLTGTSPSDEQYF
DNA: TGTGCCAGCAGTCTAACCGGGACTAGCCCATCCGACGAGCAGTACTTC

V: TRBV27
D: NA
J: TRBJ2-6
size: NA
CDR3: CASSSGHIPGANVLTF
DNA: TGTGCCAGCAGTTCGGGACACATCCCTGGGGCCAACGTCCTGACTTTC

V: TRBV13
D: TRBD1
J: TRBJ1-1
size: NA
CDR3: CASSRWRGPTEAFF
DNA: TGTGCCAGCAGCCGTTGGAGGGGGCCCACTGAAGCTTTCTTT

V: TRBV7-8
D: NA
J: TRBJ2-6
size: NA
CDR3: CASSSNRDIASLGANVLTF
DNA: TGTGCCAGCAGCTCGAACCGGGACATAGCGTCTCTCGGGGCCAACGTCCTGACTTTC

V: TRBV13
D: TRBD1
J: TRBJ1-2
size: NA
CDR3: CASSLKTGYYGYTF
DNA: TGTGCCAGCAGCTTAAAGACAGGGTACTATGGCTACACCTTC

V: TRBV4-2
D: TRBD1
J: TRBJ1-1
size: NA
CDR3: CASSQDLRTGGARNTEAFF
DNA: TGTGCCAGCAGCCAAGATTTGCGGACAGGGGGCGCGAGGAACACTGAAGCTTTCTTT

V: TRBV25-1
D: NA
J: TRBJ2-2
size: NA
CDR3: CASSEAGRPRPGELFF
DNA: TGTGCCAGCAGTGAAGCGGGCCGGCCCCGCCCCGGGGAGCTGTTTTTT

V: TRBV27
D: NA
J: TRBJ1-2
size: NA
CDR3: CASSLSFGQGRRETYGYTF
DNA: TGTGCCAGCAGTTTATCTTTCGGGCAGGGGCGAAGAGAAACCTATGGCTACACCTTC

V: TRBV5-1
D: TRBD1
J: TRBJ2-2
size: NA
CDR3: CASIKPGTGGTGELFF
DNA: TGCGCCAGCATCAAGCCCGGGACAGGGGGCACCGGGGAGCTGTTTTTT

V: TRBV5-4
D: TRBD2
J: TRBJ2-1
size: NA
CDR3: CASSPDRLAEPSYNEQFF
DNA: TGTGCCAGCAGCCCGGACCGACTAGCGGAGCCGAGTTACAATGAGCAGTTCTTC

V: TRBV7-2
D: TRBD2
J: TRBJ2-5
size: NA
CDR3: CASSPGLAGPQETQYF
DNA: TGTGCCAGCAGCCCGGGACTAGCGGGACCCCAAGAGACCCAGTACTTC

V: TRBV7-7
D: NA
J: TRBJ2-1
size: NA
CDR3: CASSLGLVGEQFF
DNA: TGTGCCAGCAGCTTAGGTCTAGTTGGAGAGCAGTTCTTC

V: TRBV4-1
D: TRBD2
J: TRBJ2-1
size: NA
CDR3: CASSQDWASGSSYNEQFF
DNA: TGCGCCAGCAGCCAAGATTGGGCTAGCGGGAGCTCCTACAATGAGCAGTTCTTC

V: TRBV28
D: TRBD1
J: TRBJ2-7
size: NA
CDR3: CASRYGTGLTEQYF
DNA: TGTGCCAGCAGGTACGGGACAGGTTTGACCGAGCAGTACTTC

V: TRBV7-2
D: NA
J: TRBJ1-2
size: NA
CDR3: CASTRGEGWGGYTF
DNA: TGTGCCAGCACCCGGGGGGAGGGCTGGGGTGGCTACACCTTC

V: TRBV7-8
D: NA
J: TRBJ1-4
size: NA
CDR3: CASSLGREEKLFF
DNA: TGTGCCAGCAGCTTAGGACGGGAGGAAAAACTGTTTTTT

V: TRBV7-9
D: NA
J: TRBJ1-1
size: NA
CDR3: CASSSGQMNTEAFF
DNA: TGTGCCAGCAGCTCAGGACAGATGAACACTGAAGCTTTCTTT

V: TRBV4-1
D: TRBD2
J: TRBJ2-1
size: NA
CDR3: CASSQMGGAGGPRQFF
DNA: TGCGCCAGCAGCCAAATGGGGGGGGCGGGAGGGCCGCGGCAGTTCTTC

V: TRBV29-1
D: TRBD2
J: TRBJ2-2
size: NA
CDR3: CSVEAASGMNTGELFF
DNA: TGCAGCGTTGAAGCGGCTAGCGGGATGAACACCGGGGAGCTGTTTTTT

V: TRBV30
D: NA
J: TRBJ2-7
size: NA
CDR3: CAWRSPGYEQYF
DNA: TGTGCCTGGAGGAGCCCCGGTTACGAGCAGTACTTC

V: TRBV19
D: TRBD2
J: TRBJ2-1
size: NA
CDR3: CATYDSGRGDEQFF
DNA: TGTGCCACGTACGATAGCGGGAGAGGTGATGAGCAGTTCTTC

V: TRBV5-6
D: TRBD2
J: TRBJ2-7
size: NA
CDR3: CASSFQREFGQYF
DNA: TGTGCCAGCAGCTTCCAGCGGGAATTCGGGCAGTACTTC

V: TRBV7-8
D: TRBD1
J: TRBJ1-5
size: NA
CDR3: CASSLTGQHNQPQHF
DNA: TGTGCCAGCAGCCTCACGGGACAGCACAATCAGCCCCAGCATTTT

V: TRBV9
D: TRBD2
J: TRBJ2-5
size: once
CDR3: CASSVAPSGGQETQYF
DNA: TGTGCCAGCAGCGTAGCTCCTAGCGGAGGCCAAGAGACCCAGTACTTC

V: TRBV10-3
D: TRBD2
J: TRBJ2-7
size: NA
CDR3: CAISEGLAGPYEQYF
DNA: TGTGCCATCAGTGAGGGACTAGCGGGCCCCTACGAGCAGTACTTC

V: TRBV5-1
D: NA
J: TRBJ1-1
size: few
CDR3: CASSLDADKGTEAFF
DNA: TGCGCCAGCAGCCTCGACGCGGACAAGGGCACTGAAGCTTTCTTT

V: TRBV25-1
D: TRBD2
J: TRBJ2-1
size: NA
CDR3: CASSPSGNYNEQFF
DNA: TGTGCCAGCAGTCCTAGCGGGAACTACAATGAGCAGTTCTTC

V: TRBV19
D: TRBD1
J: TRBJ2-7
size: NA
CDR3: CASSMGGQGNEQYF
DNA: TGTGCCAGTAGTATGGGGGGACAGGGGAACGAGCAGTACTTC

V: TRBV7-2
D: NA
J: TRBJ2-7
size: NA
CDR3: CASSSPAEGAPYEQYF
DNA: TGTGCCAGCAGCTCCCCTGCGGAGGGCGCCCCCTACGAGCAGTACTTC

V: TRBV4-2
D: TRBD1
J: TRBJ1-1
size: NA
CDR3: CASSQGGVDRTEAFF
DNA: TGTGCCAGCAGCCAAGGGGGGGTGGACAGGACTGAAGCTTTCTTT

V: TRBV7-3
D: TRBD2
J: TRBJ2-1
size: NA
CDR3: CASSSKGHGTSVNNEQFF
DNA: TGTGCCAGCAGCAGTAAAGGCCACGGGACTAGCGTCAACAATGAGCAGTTCTTC

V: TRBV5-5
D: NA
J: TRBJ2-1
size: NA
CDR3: CASSWTDNEQFF
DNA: TGTGCCAGCAGCTGGACTGACAATGAGCAGTTCTTC

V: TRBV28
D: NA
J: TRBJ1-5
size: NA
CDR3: CASSSPSQPQHF
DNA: TGTGCCAGCAGTTCCCCTAGCCAGCCCCAGCATTTT

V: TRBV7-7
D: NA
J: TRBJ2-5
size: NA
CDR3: CASSLGGGITLQETQYF
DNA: TGTGCCAGCAGCTTAGGCGGCGGCATAACCCTTCAAGAGACCCAGTACTTC

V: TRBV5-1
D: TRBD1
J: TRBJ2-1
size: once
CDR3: CASESPGQSYNEQFF
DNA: TGCGCCAGCGAGTCACCGGGACAGTCCTACAATGAGCAGTTCTTC